There are a few counts of the clone carrying this TCR beta chain. Antigen unknown. These data are taken from a study of response to subunit inactivated influenza vaccine. TCRdb processed the RT-PCR reads anew with MiXCR; each CDR3 protein has one entry. The sample shows some 160,000 distinct CDR3 sequences, approximately 11% of them seen only once. Study-wide points: Seasonal influenza vaccination, on each occasion, was suggested by the authors to recruit few new T cells.

This CDR3 region has 13 residues. V was cut by 3 bases and J by 8 bases, with 14 bases left in between. Germline V lookup: CDR1 DFQATT, CDR2 SNEGSKA (reference sequence). The sample here was non-naive T cells sorted from PBMCs, taken roughly 47 days after vaccination. J is TRBJ2-1 and V is TRBV20-1, with no clear D. The receptor comes from a man aged 45-60 years who received an inactivated influenza vaccine. The CDR3 coding sequence is TGCAGTGCTAGGGATCCTTATAGGGATGAGCAGTTCTTC. Residues: CSARDPYRDEQFF.